These 16 T cell receptor beta chains originate from one sample sequenced in a study of cytomegalovirus exposure and HLA in healthy donors. 60 Vbeta and 13 Jbeta primers were used in PCR. Repertoires were generated with immunoSEQ multiplex PCR, while TCRdb's copy carries only in-frame clones and drops some. The data contain 95,000 to 130,000 clones, roughly 83% of them singletons. Sequenced sample: PBMCs. These receptors all come from a man aged 25 to 40 in good health and CMV-seropositive.

The rearrangement links TRBV4-3 to TRBJ2-5; D is unresolved. V lost 0 bases and J 7 bases, leaving 9 bases between the germline ends. The CDR3 runs to 13 residues. Germline V gives CDR1 LGHNA, CDR2 YSLEER. As DNA, the CDR3 is TGCGCCAGCAGCCAAGAGGAGCGCACGACCCAGTACTTC. It encodes CASSQEERTTQYF.

The rearrangement uses TRBV6-1 and TRBJ1-3, with a possible D match to TRBD1 (6 bases). Germline V gene sequence: CDR1 MNHNS, CDR2 SASEGT. Trimming pared 0 bases from V and 2 bases from J, leaving 11 bases between. The CDR3 contains 16 residues. In DNA, the CDR3 is TGTGCCAGCAGTGAAGCGCCGAGGGACACTGGAAACACCATATATTTT. Translating it yields CASSEAPRDTGNTIYF.

The rearrangement links TRBV5-6 to TRBJ1-4; D is undetermined. Germline V gene data show CDR1 as SGHDT and CDR2 as YYEEEE. The germline V and J ends were trimmed by 4 bases and 4 bases, with 8 bases remaining between them. This CDR3 has 13 residues. Here the CDR3 DNA reads TGTGCCAGCAGCGCTGGCCGTAATGAAAAACTGTTTTTT. Translating gives CASSAGRNEKLFF.

This chain connects TRBV7-9 to TRBJ1-1; possibly TRBD1 for D (5 bases). CDR1 is SEHNR, CDR2 FQNEAQ, per germline (reference sequence). The CDR3 consists of 14 residues. The V and J ends lost 5 bases and 2 bases respectively, with 12 bases between them. CDR3 DNA sequence: TGTGCCAGCAGCGGGGGGGGTATTAACACTGAAGCTTTCTTT. Its protein is CASSGGGINTEAFF.

This chain uses TRBV4-2 with TRBJ1-5, with 10 bases matching TRBD1. J gave up 0 bases and V 0 bases, and 8 bases lay outside the gene matches. Per germline, CDR1 LGHNA and CDR2 YNFKEQ. The CDR3 spans 19 residues. The CDR3: CASSQEFGTGAYSNQPQHF. As DNA, the CDR3 is TGTGCCAGCAGCCAAGAATTCGGGACAGGGGCCTATAGCAATCAGCCCCAGCATTTT.

This rearrangement joins TRBV29-1 to TRBJ2-1; D gene unclear. V shed 4 bases and J shed 8 bases, with 12 bases lying between them. CDR1 and CDR2 (germline): SQVTM, ANQGSEA. This CDR3 has 12 amino acids. CDR3 in amino acids: CSVVPGVYEQFF. For the CDR3, the DNA is TGCAGCGTTGTCCCAGGTGTCTATGAGCAGTTCTTC.

The chain employs TRBV10-3 and TRBJ2-1, with TRBD1 matching 7 bases. Trimming at V came to 5 bases and at J to 4 bases, leaving 5 bases not matched to a gene. CDR3 length: 14 amino acids. Germline CDR1 reads ENHRY; CDR2 reads SYGVKD. The CDR3 region is CAISTGTAYNEQFF. The CDR3 DNA reads as TGTGCCATCAGTACCGGGACAGCTTACAATGAGCAGTTCTTC.

This clone was observed a few times. The rearrangement joins TRBV6-1 to TRBJ1-6; D remains ambiguous. CDR3 size: 17 residues. Germline V gene data show CDR1 as MNHNS and CDR2 as SASEGT. Trimming shortened V by 4 bases and J by 4 bases, and 17 bases separated the two germline ends. CDR3 sequence: CASSGGSGSGYNSPLHF. The CDR3 nucleotides are TGTGCCAGCAGTGGCGGGAGCGGATCAGGATATAATTCACCCCTCCACTTT.

Remarks on this clone: Its ends do not fully match the called genes, so a read error is possible. This chain connects TRBV7-9 to TRBJ1-2, with 10 bases aligning to TRBD1. The length of the CDR3 is 15 residues. Germline CDR1 is SEHNR and CDR2 is FQNEAQ (reference sequence). CDR3 bases: TGTTCCAGCAGCTCGGACAGGGGGGGAAGCTATGGCTACACCTTC. Translated: CSSSSDRGGSYGYTF. The full variable domain, in which reference TRBV7-9 and TRBJ1-2 provide the parts outside the CDR3, is DTGVSQNPRHKITKRGQNVTFRCDPISEHNRLYWYRQTLGQGPEFLTYFQNEAQLEKSRLLSDRFSAERPKGSFSTLEIQRTEQGDSAMYLCSSSSDRGGSYGYTFGSGTRLTVV.

The CDR3 spells CASSSTATGATNEKLFF. Here the CDR3 DNA reads TGTGCCAGCAGCTCCACTGCAACAGGGGCAACTAATGAAAAACTGTTTTTT. V usage is TRBV5-6 and J usage is TRBJ1-4, with 7 bases that match TRBD1. CDR1 is SGHDT and CDR2 is YYEEEE in the germline V gene. With V trimmed by 3 bases and J by 0 bases, 8 bases remained unmatched. The CDR3 is made up of 17 amino acids.

The chain joins TRBV7-2 to TRBJ2-7, with 9 nucleotides matching TRBD1. Germline V gives CDR1 SGHTA, CDR2 FQGNSA. This CDR3 spans 15 amino acids. V was pared by 3 bases and J by 4 bases, with 7 bases of the junction left unmatched. CDR3 DNA: TGTGCCAGCAGCTTCAGCTCGACAGGGGGGTACGAGCAGTACTTC. Amino acids: CASSFSSTGGYEQYF.

This clone showed up just a few times. The genes are TRBV7-2 and TRBJ1-1, with D possibly matching TRBD1 (5 bases). Germline V gives CDR1 SGHTA, CDR2 FQGNSA. The CDR3 covers 16 residues. Deletions cut 5 bases from V and 4 bases from J, with 20 bases between. CDR3 residues: CASSPKWGSFATEAFF. DNA of the CDR3: TGTGCCAGCAGCCCCAAGTGGGGCTCCTTCGCCACTGAAGCTTTCTTT.

This clone showed up just a few times. J is TRBJ2-3 and V is TRBV7-3; 12 nucleotides agree with TRBD2. Trimming took 8 bases from V and 5 from J; bases not matched to a gene: 11. There are 16 residues in the CDR3. Germline V gene sequence: CDR1 SGHTA, CDR2 FQGTGA. CDR3 in amino acids: CASGASGRAGIDTQYF. DNA of the CDR3: TGTGCCAGCGGCGCTAGCGGGAGGGCTGGTATAGATACGCAGTATTTT.

As concerns this clone: One end of the junction varies from germline; a read error may be responsible. This chain connects TRBV7-9 to TRBJ2-5, with 10 nucleotides matching TRBD1. Germline CDR1 is SEHNR and CDR2 is FQNEAQ (reference sequence). This CDR3 has 16 amino acids. The CDR3 sequence: CSSSPVPGQGTETQYF. The DNA of the CDR3 is TGTTCCAGCAGCCCCGTCCCGGGACAGGGGACGGAGACCCAGTACTTC.

This chain's CDR3 is CASSSGSTDTQYF. CDR3 sequence (DNA): TGTGCCAGCAGTAGCGGTAGCACAGATACGCAGTATTTT. The rearrangement uses TRBV6-4 and TRBJ2-3; the D gene is possibly TRBD2 (5 bases). CDR3 length equals 13 residues. Between the trimmed V and J ends, which lost 5 bases and 0 bases, there was a span of 6 bases. Germline V gives CDR1 MRHNA, CDR2 SNTAGT.

V gene TRBV19 combines with J gene TRBJ1-2; 8 nucleotides line up with TRBD1. The CDR3 contains 14 residues. J gave up 2 bases and V 8 bases, and 7 bases lay outside the gene matches. Germline V gives CDR1 LNHDA, CDR2 SQIVND (reference sequence). The CDR3: CASVGQGANYGYTF. The CDR3 bases are TGTGCCAGTGTGGGGCAGGGGGCGAACTATGGCTACACCTTC.